The 13 T cell receptor beta chains given below trace back to one sample, sequenced in a study of cytotoxic CD8 clonotypes in ibrutinib-treated CLL. Produced via immunoSEQ multiplex PCR; TCRdb's table is partial and in-frame only. In the table there are approximately 140,000 clones, around 77% of which are singletons. The sample was PBMCs, taken after 12 months of ibrutinib treatment. The receptors originated from a human donor with chronic lymphocytic leukemia.

This chain links TRBV15 with TRBJ1-1; possibly TRBD1 for D (5 bases). The CDR3 runs to 15 residues. The ends were cut back, 0 bases at V and 1 base at J, with 9 bases in the middle. Germline lookup yields CDR1 LNHNV and CDR2 YYDKDF (reference sequence). This CDR3 is CATSRDRGANTEAFF. The CDR3 DNA sequence: TGTGCCACCAGCAGAGACCGGGGCGCGAACACTGAAGCTTTCTTT.

The chain recombines TRBV28 with TRBJ2-5, with 8 bases matching TRBD2. Trimming cost V 2 bases and J 2 bases; bases outside gene matches: 7. Germline CDR1 and CDR2: MDHEN and SYDVKM. The CDR3 is 16 residues long. This CDR3 reads CASSLLPGLVQETQYF. DNA for the CDR3: TGTGCCAGCAGTTTACTACCGGGACTAGTACAAGAGACCCAGTACTTC.

The rearrangement links TRBV5-8 to TRBJ1-5, with TRBD1 matching 8 bases. J gave up 6 bases and V 2 bases, and 10 bases lay outside the gene matches. Germline V CDR1 and CDR2: SGHTS, YDEGEE. The CDR3 extends over 16 amino acids. DNA for the CDR3: TGTGCCAGCAGCTTAAAGGGACGACAGGGGAGTCAGCCCCAGCATTTT. Translating gives CASSLKGRQGSQPQHF.

The chain carries TRBV5-1 and TRBJ2-3; no firm D call. The germline V and J ends were trimmed by 4 bases and 4 bases, with 7 bases remaining between them. Per the germline V gene, CDR1 is SGHRS and CDR2 is YFSETQ. The CDR3 spans 12 residues. The CDR3 coding sequence is TGCGCCAGCAGCGCTCATGCAGATACGCAGTATTTT. This codes for CASSAHADTQYF.

The CDR3: CASSTGGPTDTQYF. DNA for the CDR3: TGTGCCAGCAGTACAGGGGGACCCACAGATACGCAGTATTTT. The rearrangement joins TRBV7-3 to TRBJ2-3, with 8 bases fitting TRBD1. Per germline, CDR1 SGHTA and CDR2 FQGTGA. V lost 6 bases and J lost 2; bases outside the gene matches: 4. The CDR3 is made up of 14 amino acids.

J is TRBJ2-3 and V is TRBV18; 11 nucleotides agree with TRBD2. This CDR3 comprises 15 residues. The germline gives CDR1 KGHSH, CDR2 LQKENI. V lost 5 bases and J lost 1; bases outside the gene matches: 2. CDR3 amino acids: CASSTSGGGTDTQYF. The CDR3 region has the DNA TGTGCCAGCTCAACTAGCGGGGGTGGCACAGATACGCAGTATTTT.

The chain employs TRBV7-3 and TRBJ2-7, with D hard to call. Trimming shortened V by 2 bases and J by 7 bases, and 6 bases separated the two germline ends. This CDR3 spans 11 amino acids. Per the germline V gene, CDR1 is SGHTA and CDR2 is FQGTGA. The CDR3 region is CASSLDEEQYF. In nucleotides, the CDR3 is TGTGCCAGCAGCTTAGATGAGGAGCAGTACTTC.

J is TRBJ1-6 and V is TRBV6-5; D gene uncertain. Per germline, CDR1 MNHEY and CDR2 SVGAGI. The CDR3 spans 14 residues. The ends were cut back, 10 bases at V and 0 bases at J, with 10 bases in the middle. The CDR3 nucleotides read TGTGCCACCGGCCCTTTCTCCTATAATTCACCCCTCCACTTT. Its protein is CATGPFSYNSPLHF.

This chain links TRBV7-2 with TRBJ2-7; 7 nucleotides align to TRBD1. CDR3 length equals 14 residues. CDR1 is SGHTA and CDR2 is FQGNSA in the germline V gene. V was clipped by 2 bases and J by 5 bases; unmatched bases: 6. Here the CDR3 reads CASSLLDRAHEQYF. The CDR3, as DNA: TGTGCCAGCAGCTTACTTGACAGGGCCCACGAGCAGTACTTC.

A word on this clone: The germline gene is not matched at one end of the junction; a read error may be the cause. CDR3 in amino acids: CASSLAGAGANVLTF. The DNA of the CDR3 is TGTGCCAGCAGCCTAGCCGGGGCTGGGGCCAACGTCCTGACTTTC. The gene calls are TRBV7-2 and TRBJ2-6, with D possibly being TRBD2 (5 bases). CDR1 and CDR2 (germline): SGHTA, FQGNSA. The CDR3 covers 15 residues. The whole variable domain, remainder taken from reference TRBV7-2 and TRBJ2-6, is GAGVSQSPSNKVTEKGKDVELRCDPISGHTALYWYRQSLGQGLEFLIYFQGNSAPDKSGLPSDRFSAERTGGSVSTLTIQRTQQEDSAVYLCASSLAGAGANVLTFGAGSRLTVL.

In regard to this clone: Its ends do not fully match the called genes, so a read error is possible. The chain joins TRBV5-4 to TRBJ2-1; D is ambiguous. The CDR3 loop spans 18 amino acids. The germline V gene has CDR1 SGHNT and CDR2 YYREEE (reference sequence). The CDR3 sequence: CASSQVGLANHSPGEQFF. In DNA form, the CDR3 reads TGCGCCAGCAGCCAAGTTGGCTTAGCTAACCACTCCCCGGGTGAGCAGTTCTTC. The full variable domain, rest sourced from reference TRBV5-4 and TRBJ2-1, is ETGVTQSPTHLIKTRGQQVTLRCSSQSGHNTVSWYQQALGQGPQFIFQYYREEENGRGNFPPRFSGLQFPNYSSELNVNALELDDSALYLCASSQVGLANHSPGEQFFGPGTRLTVL.

This chain links TRBV23-1 with TRBJ2-1; 9 nucleotides match TRBD2. TRBV23-1 is an ORF, with its function uncertain. Losses at the gene ends were 0 bases for V and 7 bases for J; bases not matched to a gene: 10. The CDR3 spans 17 residues. CDR3 in DNA: TGCGCCAGCAGTCAATCGGGGAGCGGGGGGTGGTTGAATGAGCAGTTCTTC. Translating it yields CASSQSGSGGWLNEQFF.

This clone was picked up a small number of times. This CDR3 reads CASSEGVDQPQHF. The CDR3 DNA reads TGTGCCAGCAGCGAAGGGGTGGATCAGCCCCAGCATTTT. V and J are TRBV7-9 and TRBJ1-5, with TRBD1 as a possible D gene (5 bases). CDR1 is SEHNR and CDR2 is FQNEAQ in the germline V gene (reference sequence). The CDR3 contains 13 residues. The V and J ends lost 5 bases and 5 bases respectively, with 10 bases between them.